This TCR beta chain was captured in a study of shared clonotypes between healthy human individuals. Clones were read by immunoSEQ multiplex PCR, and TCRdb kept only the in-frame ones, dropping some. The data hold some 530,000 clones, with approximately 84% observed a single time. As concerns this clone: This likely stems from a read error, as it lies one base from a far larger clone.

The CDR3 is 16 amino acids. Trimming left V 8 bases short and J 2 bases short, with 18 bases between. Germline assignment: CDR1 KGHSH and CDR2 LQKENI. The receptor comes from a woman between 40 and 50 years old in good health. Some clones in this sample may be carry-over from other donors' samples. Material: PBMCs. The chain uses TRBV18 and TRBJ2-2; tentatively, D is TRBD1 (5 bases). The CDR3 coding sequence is TGTGCCAGCAGTATGACAGACATTGGTAACACCGGGGAGCTGTTTTTT. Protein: CASSMTDIGNTGELFF.